This T cell receptor (beta chain) was profiled in a study of response to subunit inactivated influenza vaccine. This clonotype was recorded many times. Antigen: not known. General study results and limits: After each seasonal influenza vaccination, few new T cells are recruited, the authors suggested.

TCRdb ran MiXCR on the RT-PCR reads and lists one entry per CDR3 protein. The repertoire holds 500,000 to 600,000 distinct CDR3 sequences, with 10% to 15% as singletons. CDR1 and CDR2 from the germline V gene are DFQATT and SNEGSKA (reference sequence). The CDR3 loop spans 9 amino acids. V and J are TRBV20-1 and TRBJ1-2; 8 bases are a match to TRBD1. This clonotype was obtained from a man aged 50 to 60 who received an inactivated influenza vaccine. The input for sequencing was PBMCs from blood, taken roughly 46 days after vaccination. CDR3 sequence: CRTGGGYTF. CDR3 sequence (DNA): TGCAGAACAGGGGGAGGCTACACCTTC.